This TCR beta chain was recovered during a study of T cell responses to AZD1222 COVID-19 vaccine. Sequenced by immunoSEQ multiplex PCR; TCRdb stores in-frame clones only, minus some. The sample comprises about 160,000 clones, about 91% of which are singletons, and 4% to 5.5% rests with the top ten. Study-wide results and caveats: Spike regions recognized by vaccine-associated CD4 TCRs spanned the protein, led by 160-218 and 743-854. Most donors were white British, females outnumbered males, and clonal diversity was possibly underestimated.

V lost 5 bases and J lost 3; bases outside the gene matches: 3. The CDR3 spans 15 residues. Germline lookup yields CDR1 MNHEY and CDR2 SVGAGI. In the case of this clone: The antigen is undetermined.

The chain recombines TRBV6-5 with TRBJ2-1; 11 bases align to TRBD2. The sample here was peripheral blood, taken on day 0 of MenACWY control vaccination. This receptor was obtained from an adult in good health. CDR3 sequence: CASSLLAGGYNEQFF. DNA of the CDR3: TGTGCCAGCAGTCTCCTAGCGGGGGGCTACAATGAGCAGTTCTTC.